This T cell receptor beta chain was recovered during a study of T cell responses to AZD1222 COVID-19 vaccine. The CDR3 contains 18 residues. V was shortened by 2 bases and J by 5 bases, with 22 bases between the two germline ends. Germline V gives CDR1 MNHEY, CDR2 SVGEGT. Data came from immunoSEQ multiplex PCR; TCRdb stores just in-frame clones and leaves some out. The sample lists about 120,000 clones; 90% to 95% were seen once. The TCR comes from an adult who received the AZD1222 COVID-19 vaccine. The chain joins TRBV6-2 or TRBV6-3 to TRBJ2-1, with D possibly being TRBD1 (6 bases). The sample consisted of peripheral blood, taken 28 days after the second AZD1222 dose. CDR3 loop: CASSYATGTGFTDNEQFF. Here the CDR3 DNA reads TGTGCCAGCAGTTACGCGACAGGAACCGGTTTTACTGACAATGAGCAGTTCTTC.